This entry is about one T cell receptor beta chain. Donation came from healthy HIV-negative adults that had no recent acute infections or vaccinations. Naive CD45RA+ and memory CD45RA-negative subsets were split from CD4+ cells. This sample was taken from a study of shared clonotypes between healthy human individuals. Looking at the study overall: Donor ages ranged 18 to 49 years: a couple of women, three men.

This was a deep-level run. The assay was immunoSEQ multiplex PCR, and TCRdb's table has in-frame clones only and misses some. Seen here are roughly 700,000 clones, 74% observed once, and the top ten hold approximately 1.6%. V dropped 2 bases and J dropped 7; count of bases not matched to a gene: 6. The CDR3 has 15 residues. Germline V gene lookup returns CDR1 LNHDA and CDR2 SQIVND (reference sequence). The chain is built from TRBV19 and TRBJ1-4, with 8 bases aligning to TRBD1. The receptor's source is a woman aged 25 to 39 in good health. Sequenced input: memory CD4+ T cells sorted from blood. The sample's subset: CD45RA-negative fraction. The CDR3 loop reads CASSIRQGQREKLFF. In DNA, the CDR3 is TGTGCCAGTAGTATAAGACAGGGGCAACGTGAAAAACTGTTTTTT.